These 26 T cell receptor beta chains were all obtained from the same sample, sequenced in a study of regulatory T cells in long-lasting Graves disease (dated by TCRdb to the early 2020s). The library came from multiplex PCR. These reads were obtained on an Illumina HiSeq 4000. CDR3 regions were amplified by Arm-PCR with iRepertoire HTBI primers to construct TCR beta libraries. TCRdb took the public reads, trimmed them with fastp at Q25, ran MiXCR for clone calling and kept in-frame beta chains. For every CDR3 protein sequence, its rows merge into one entry that carries the most common genes and DNA. The sample includes 350,000 to 500,000 distinct CDR3 sequences, with 14% observed a single time. The top ten constitute around a sixth of the sample. This specimen's time point label, per the study, means: newly diagnosed GD, antithyroid drugs for less than 3 months. For both TCR sequencing and RNA sequencing, RNA was extracted from PBMCs using TRIzol.

The same specimen was also included in a second study, on T cells in Graves' hyperthyroidism and ophthalmopathy.

Sample: peripheral blood mononuclear cells (PBMCs), taken at new diagnosis, from a patient treated with antithyroid drugs. The source of these receptors is a woman aged 50 to 65 with Graves disease. Donor details come from another sample of the same person, matched by shared clones.

V is TRBV18 and J is TRBJ1-6, with TRBD1 as a possible D gene (5 bases). The germline gives CDR1 KGHSH, CDR2 LQKENI. This CDR3 spans 18 amino acids. V gave up 0 bases and J gave up 0 bases, with 12 bases separating them. This CDR3 reads CASSPPRGRSSYNSPLHF. The CDR3 coding sequence is TGTGCCAGCTCACCACCGAGGGGCCGGAGCTCCTATAATTCACCCCTCCACTTT.

This clonotype was seen only a few times. The CDR3 bases are TGTGCCAGCAGTTTCCCGGACAGGGAGAACACTGAAGCTTTCTTT. Residues: CASSFPDRENTEAFF. V is TRBV28 and J is TRBJ1-1, with TRBD1 matching over 8 bases. Germline V gene lookup returns CDR1 MDHEN and CDR2 SYDVKM. J gave up 1 base and V 3 bases, and 4 bases lay outside the gene matches. This CDR3 region has 15 residues.

This clonotype has at least ten counts. The chain is built from TRBV6-1 and TRBJ2-1, with 11 bases identical to TRBD2. Germline-derived CDR1 and CDR2 are MNHNS and SASEGT. The CDR3 has 15 residues. V dropped 6 bases and J dropped 10; count of bases not matched to a gene: 11. CDR3 protein: CASRPTSGRRVEQFF. For the CDR3, the DNA is TGTGCCAGCAGACCAACTAGCGGGAGACGAGTAGAGCAGTTCTTC.

This chain links TRBV28 with TRBJ2-7; perhaps TRBD1 as D (6 bases). The CDR3 is made up of 14 amino acids. Trimming pared 6 bases from V and 0 bases from J, leaving 12 bases between. The germline V gene has CDR1 MDHEN and CDR2 SYDVKM. CDR3 in amino acids: CASRNTGSSYEQYF. The CDR3 nucleotides are TGTGCCAGCAGGAATACAGGGTCCTCCTACGAGCAGTACTTC.

The sample holds a few counts of this clonotype. The V and J genes are TRBV5-5 and TRBJ2-1, with D unresolved. CDR3 length: 13 residues. The germline V gene has CDR1 SGHKS and CDR2 YYEKEE (reference sequence). V lost 4 bases to trimming and J lost 16 bases, with 21 bases between them. CDR3 in amino acids: CASSNNGRSVSFF. CDR3 nucleotides: TGTGCCAGCAGCAACAATGGACGGTCAGTTTCATTCTTC.

With respect to this clonotype: A much larger clone lies one base from this, so it may be a read error. V is TRBV10-3 and J is TRBJ2-1; 11 bases map to TRBD1. This CDR3 region has 18 residues. Germline-derived CDR1 and CDR2 are ENHRY and SYGVKD. Germline trimming cut 0 bases from V and 10 bases from J; bases unmatched to any gene: 14. CDR3 nucleotides: TGTGCCATCAGTGAGTCGAGCGGGACAGGGGGGTCTGGATACGAGCAGTTCTTC. Encoded protein: CAISESSGTGGSGYEQFF.

There are many counts of this clonotype. J is TRBJ2-5 and V is TRBV25-1; the match to TRBD1 covers 7 bases. V shed 2 bases and J 1 base; nucleotides not matched to a gene: 4. Germline V gives CDR1 MGHDK, CDR2 SYGVNS. The CDR3 sequence is 15 residues long. The CDR3 reads CASSEAAGGQETQYF. The CDR3 DNA sequence: TGTGCCAGCAGTGAAGCCGCAGGGGGCCAAGAGACCCAGTACTTC. Looking up the rest from reference TRBV25-1 and TRBJ2-5 gives the full variable domain: EADIYQTPRYLVIGTGKKITLECSQTMGHDKMYWYQQDPGMELHLIHYSYGVNSTEKGDLSSESTVSRIRTEHFPLTLESARPSHTSQYLCASSEAAGGQETQYFGPGTRLLVL.

This sequence joins TRBV10-3 and TRBJ2-3; the D gene is possibly TRBD1 (5 bases). V was trimmed by 4 bases and J by 4 bases, leaving 12 bases between them. Germline lookup yields CDR1 ENHRY and CDR2 SYGVKD. This CDR3 has 14 amino acids. CDR3: CAISAPATADTQYF. The DNA of the CDR3 is TGTGCCATCAGTGCCCCAGCGACAGCAGATACGCAGTATTTT.

This clonotype was seen many times. The chain links TRBV30 to TRBJ1-5, with D perhaps TRBD1 (5 bases). V was trimmed by 2 bases and J by 1 base, leaving 12 bases between them. CDR1 GTSNPN and CDR2 SVGIG come from the germline V gene (reference sequence). CDR3 size: 15 residues. The CDR3, as DNA: TGTGCCTGGAGTCCCGGATCAGGGAGCAATCAGCCCCAGCATTTT. It codes for CAWSPGSGSNQPQHF.

This clonotype has ten or more counts. This chain uses TRBV11-3 with TRBJ2-1, with TRBD2 matching 10 bases. Per the germline V gene, CDR1 is SGHNT and CDR2 is YENEEA. V was pared by 1 base and J by 7 bases, with 4 bases of the junction left unmatched. CDR3 length: 15 amino acids. CDR3 region: CASSLGASGSNEQFF. For the CDR3, the DNA is TGTGCCAGCAGCTTAGGGGCTAGCGGGAGTAATGAGCAGTTCTTC.

With respect to this clonotype: A read error may explain this, as a much larger clone is one base away. The chain combines TRBV2 with TRBJ2-1; 10 nucleotides align to TRBD2. This CDR3 region has 15 residues. The germline V gene encodes CDR1 SNHLY and CDR2 FYNNEI. CDR3 nucleotides: TGTGCCAGCAGCATGCTAGCGGGAGTTAACAATGGGCAGTTCTTC. The encoded protein is CASSMLAGVNNGQFF.

The table lists this clonotype with many counts. The chain joins TRBV6-2 or TRBV6-3 to TRBJ1-2; 7 nucleotides align to TRBD1. Trimming removed 1 base from V and 4 bases from J; junction bases left unmatched: 6. This CDR3 comprises 15 residues. Germline-derived CDR1 and CDR2 are MNHEY and SVGEGT. In nucleotides, the CDR3 is TGTGCCAGCAGTTACTTCGACAGGGACTCCTATGGCTACACCTTC. Translating it yields CASSYFDRDSYGYTF.

This clonotype was seen many times. This chain links TRBV28 with TRBJ2-3, with a tentative D call TRBD2 (5 bases). In germline, CDR1 is MDHEN, CDR2 SYDVKM. The V end was cut by 2 bases, the J end by 5 bases, with 26 bases between. The CDR3 is made up of 19 amino acids. Here the CDR3 DNA reads TGTGCCAGCAGTTTAGGTGGCGGGCGGCGAATTATCACCTTAGATACGCAGTATTTT. Translation: CASSLGGGRRIITLDTQYF.

This clonotype has at least ten counts. The chain has TRBV28 and TRBJ2-5; no reliable D call. CDR1 MDHEN and CDR2 SYDVKM come from the germline V gene. The CDR3 has 15 amino acids. Between the trimmed V and J ends, which lost 3 bases and 2 bases, there was a span of 13 bases. The chain's CDR3 is CASSFLTLRQETQYF. The CDR3, as DNA: TGTGCCAGCAGTTTCCTAACGCTCCGTCAAGAGACCCAGTACTTC.

This clonotype was detected many times. V usage is TRBV27 and J usage is TRBJ2-1; D possibly corresponds to TRBD2 (6 bases). CDR1 is MNHEY, CDR2 SMNVEV, per germline (reference sequence). The CDR3 is made up of 17 amino acids. Trimming pared 7 bases from V and 1 base from J, leaving 20 bases between. DNA of the CDR3: TGTGCCAGCACCCCGACCCTCGGGAGAGGGTCCTACAATGAGCAGTTCTTC. It specifies CASTPTLGRGSYNEQFF.

This clonotype has only a few counts. The V gene is TRBV6-5, the J gene TRBJ2-7; D not resolved. The V gene's germline CDR1 is MNHEY and CDR2 SVGAGI. Trimming took 0 bases from V and 5 from J, leaving 11 bases between them. CDR3 size: 14 residues. CDR3 DNA sequence: TGTGCCAGCAGTTACTCAGACGTTAGAGACGAGCAGTACTTC. Translating gives CASSYSDVRDEQYF.

This clonotype was seen repeatedly, ten times or more. The J gene is TRBJ2-7, the V gene TRBV28, with 10 bases matching TRBD2. After removal of 3 bases from V and 7 bases from J, the junction contained 6 bases not matched to a gene. Germline-derived CDR1 and CDR2 are MDHEN and SYDVKM. The CDR3 is 14 amino acids. CDR3 loop: CASSFASGSREQYF. The CDR3 DNA follows: TGTGCCAGCAGTTTTGCTAGCGGGAGCCGGGAGCAGTACTTC.

The rearrangement uses TRBV4-1 and TRBJ2-4; 11 positions match TRBD1. The ends lost 4 bases at V and 2 bases at J; junction bases unmatched: 19. There are 21 residues in the CDR3. CDR1 and CDR2 (germline): MGHRA, YSYEKL. The CDR3 loop reads CASSRKGQGAIIEATKNIQYF. The CDR3 bases are TGCGCCAGCAGCCGTAAAGGACAGGGGGCGATCATCGAGGCAACCAAAAACATTCAGTACTTC.

This clonotype was detected many times. The genes are TRBV9 and TRBJ2-1; D may be TRBD1 (6 bases). Germline V gene sequence: CDR1 SGDLS, CDR2 YYNGEE. V was clipped by 6 bases and J by 4 bases, with 11 bases between them. The CDR3 length is 13 residues. CDR3 loop: CASNSDSYNEQFF. For the CDR3, the DNA is TGTGCCAGCAACTCGGACAGTTACAATGAGCAGTTCTTC.

This clonotype was observed at least ten times. The chain uses TRBV12-3 or TRBV12-4 and TRBJ2-2; perhaps TRBD1 as D (5 bases). This CDR3 has 13 amino acids. V was trimmed by 5 bases and J by 3 bases, leaving 7 bases between them. The CDR3 sequence is CASSPTDTGELFF. The CDR3 coding sequence is TGTGCCAGCAGTCCGACAGACACCGGGGAGCTGTTTTTT.

CDR3 amino acids: CASSLFKDTEAFF. In nucleotides, the CDR3 is TGTGCCAGCAGTTTGTTCAAGGACACTGAAGCTTTCTTT. The chain has TRBV12-3 or TRBV12-4 and TRBJ1-1; D is undetermined. The CDR3 has 13 residues. The ends were cut back, 3 bases at V and 3 bases at J, with 8 bases in the middle.

The rearrangement joins TRBV4-1 to TRBJ1-2; no reliable D call. The CDR3 is 14 amino acids. Germline assignment: CDR1 MGHRA and CDR2 YSYEKL. V was trimmed by 4 bases and J by 2 bases, leaving 11 bases between them. CDR3 sequence: CASSRDTRNYGYTF. CDR3 sequence (DNA): TGCGCCAGCAGCCGCGACACAAGGAACTATGGCTACACCTTC.

This clonotype was recorded at least ten times. This chain joins TRBV2 and TRBJ1-5, with TRBD1 as a possible D gene (5 bases). This CDR3 region has 16 residues. CDR1 is SNHLY, CDR2 FYNNEI, per germline. The ends were cut back, 6 bases at V and 1 base at J, with 16 bases in the middle. In DNA form, the CDR3 reads TGTGCCAGCAGCGGAGACCGGGACGGAAGCAATCAGCCCCAGCATTTT. Its translation: CASSGDRDGSNQPQHF.

This clonotype was seen many times. The V and J genes are TRBV3-1 and TRBJ2-2; no clear D gene. V lost 8 bases to trimming and J lost 5 bases, with 12 bases between them. CDR3 size: 13 residues. Germline CDR1 LGHDT, CDR2 YNNKEL (reference sequence). CDR3 DNA: TGTGCCAGCTCCTCTCCTGTAACCGGGGAGCTGTTTTTT. Translated, it gives CASSSPVTGELFF.

This clonotype appeared many times. V is TRBV12-3 or TRBV12-4 and J is TRBJ1-2, with D unresolved. V was pared by 2 bases and J by 4 bases, with 5 bases between. The CDR3 length is 12 residues. Here the CDR3 DNA reads TGTGCCAGCAGTTTATTTGGCTATGGCTACACCTTC. Its protein product is CASSLFGYGYTF.

The gene calls are TRBV12-3 or TRBV12-4 and TRBJ2-1; D might be TRBD1 or TRBD2, each matching 6 bases. The CDR3 spans 15 residues. Trimming pared 5 bases from V and 0 bases from J, leaving 11 bases between. CDR3 sequence (DNA): TGTGCCAGCAGTCGAGGGGGGCCCTCCTACAATGAGCAGTTCTTC. As protein: CASSRGGPSYNEQFF.